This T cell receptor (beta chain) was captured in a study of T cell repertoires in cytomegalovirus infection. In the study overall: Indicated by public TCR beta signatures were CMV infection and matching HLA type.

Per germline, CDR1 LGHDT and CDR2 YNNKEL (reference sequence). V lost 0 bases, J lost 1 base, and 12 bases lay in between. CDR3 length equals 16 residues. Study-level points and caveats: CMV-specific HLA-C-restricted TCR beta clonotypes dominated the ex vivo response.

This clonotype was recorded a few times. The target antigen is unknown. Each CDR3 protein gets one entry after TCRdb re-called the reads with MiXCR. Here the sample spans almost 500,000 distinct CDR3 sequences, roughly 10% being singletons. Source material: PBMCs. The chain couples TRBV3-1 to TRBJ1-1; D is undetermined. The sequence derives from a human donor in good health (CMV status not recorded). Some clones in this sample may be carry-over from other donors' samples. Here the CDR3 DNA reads TGTGCCAGCAGCCAAGAATGGTGGAAGGGGAACACTGAAGCTTTCTTT. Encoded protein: CASSQEWWKGNTEAFF.